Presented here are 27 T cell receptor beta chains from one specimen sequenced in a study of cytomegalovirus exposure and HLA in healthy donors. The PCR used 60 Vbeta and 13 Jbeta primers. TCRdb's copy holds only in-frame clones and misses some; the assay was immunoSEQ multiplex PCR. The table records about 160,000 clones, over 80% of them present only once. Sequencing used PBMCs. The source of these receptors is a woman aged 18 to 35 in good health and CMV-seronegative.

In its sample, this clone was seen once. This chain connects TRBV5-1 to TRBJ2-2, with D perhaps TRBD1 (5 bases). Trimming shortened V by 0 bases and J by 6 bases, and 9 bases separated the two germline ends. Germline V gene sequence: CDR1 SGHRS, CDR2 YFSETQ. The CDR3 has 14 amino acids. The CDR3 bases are TGCGCCAGCAGCTTGGGTCCCAGGGCCGGGGAGCTGTTTTTT. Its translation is CASSLGPRAGELFF.

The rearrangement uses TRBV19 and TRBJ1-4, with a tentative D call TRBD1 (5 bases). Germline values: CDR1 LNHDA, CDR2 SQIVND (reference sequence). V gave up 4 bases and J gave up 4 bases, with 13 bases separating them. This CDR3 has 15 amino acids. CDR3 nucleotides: TGTGCCAGTAGTAAAGAGACAGCCAATAATGAAAAACTGTTTTTT. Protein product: CASSKETANNEKLFF.

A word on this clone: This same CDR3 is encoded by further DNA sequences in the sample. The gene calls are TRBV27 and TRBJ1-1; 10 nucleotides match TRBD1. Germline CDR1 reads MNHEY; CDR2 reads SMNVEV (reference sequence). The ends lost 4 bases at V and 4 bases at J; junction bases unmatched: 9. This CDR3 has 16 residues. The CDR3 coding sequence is TGTGCCAGCAGTTCCTACCTGGGACAGGGGTTCACTGAAGCTTTCTTT. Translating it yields CASSSYLGQGFTEAFF.

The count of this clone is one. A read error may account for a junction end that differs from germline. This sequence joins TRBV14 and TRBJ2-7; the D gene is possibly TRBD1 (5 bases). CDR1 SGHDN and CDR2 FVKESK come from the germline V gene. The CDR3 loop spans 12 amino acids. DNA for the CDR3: TGTGCCAGCAGCCAAGGGACACCGGAGCTGTACTTC. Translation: CASSQGTPELYF. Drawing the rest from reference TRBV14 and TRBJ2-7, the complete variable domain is EAGVTQFPSHSVIEKGQTVTLRCDPISGHDNLYWYRRVMGKEIKFLLHFVKESKQDESGMPNNRFLAERTGGTYSTLKVQPAELEDSGVYFCASSQGTPELYFGPGTRLTVT.

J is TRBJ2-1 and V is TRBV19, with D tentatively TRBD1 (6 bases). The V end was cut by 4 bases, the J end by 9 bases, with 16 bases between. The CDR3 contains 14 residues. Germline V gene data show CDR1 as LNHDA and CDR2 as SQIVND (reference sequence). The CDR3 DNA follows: TGTGCCAGTAGTAACCAACAGGGACGCGTTGAGCAGTTCTTC. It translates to CASSNQQGRVEQFF.

CDR3 region: CASSFLRQDMNTEAFF. The CDR3 DNA sequence: TGCGCCAGCAGCTTCCTTCGACAGGACATGAACACTGAAGCTTTCTTT. The rearrangement uses TRBV5-1 and TRBJ1-1; a weak D match, TRBD1 (6 bases). The CDR3 loop spans 16 amino acids. V shed 2 bases and J shed 0 bases, with 14 bases lying between them. Germline V CDR1 and CDR2: SGHRS, YFSETQ.

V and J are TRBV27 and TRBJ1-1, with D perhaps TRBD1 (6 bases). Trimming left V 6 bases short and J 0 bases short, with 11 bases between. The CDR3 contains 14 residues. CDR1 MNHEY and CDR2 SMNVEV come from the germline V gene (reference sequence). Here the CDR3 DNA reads TGTGCCAGCAGGCCTACAGGGATGAACACTGAAGCTTTCTTT. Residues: CASRPTGMNTEAFF.

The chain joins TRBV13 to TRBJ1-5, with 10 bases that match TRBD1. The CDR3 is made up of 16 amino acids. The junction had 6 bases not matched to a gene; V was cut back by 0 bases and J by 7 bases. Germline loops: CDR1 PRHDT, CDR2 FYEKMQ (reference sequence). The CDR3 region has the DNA TGTGCCAGCAGCTTAGGGACAGGGGGCCGCGGACAGCCCCAGCATTTT. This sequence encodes CASSLGTGGRGQPQHF.

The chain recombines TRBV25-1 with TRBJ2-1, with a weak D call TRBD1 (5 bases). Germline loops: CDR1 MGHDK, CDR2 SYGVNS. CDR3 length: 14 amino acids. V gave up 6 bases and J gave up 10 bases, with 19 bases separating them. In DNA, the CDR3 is TGTGCCAGCAGACCCCCCCGGAGCCCAGGGGAGCAGTTCTTC. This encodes CASRPPRSPGEQFF. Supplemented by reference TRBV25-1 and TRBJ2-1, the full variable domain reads EADIYQTPRYLVIGTGKKITLECSQTMGHDKMYWYQQDPGMELHLIHYSYGVNSTEKGDLSSESTVSRIRTEHFPLTLESARPSHTSQYLCASRPPRSPGEQFFGPGTRLTVL.

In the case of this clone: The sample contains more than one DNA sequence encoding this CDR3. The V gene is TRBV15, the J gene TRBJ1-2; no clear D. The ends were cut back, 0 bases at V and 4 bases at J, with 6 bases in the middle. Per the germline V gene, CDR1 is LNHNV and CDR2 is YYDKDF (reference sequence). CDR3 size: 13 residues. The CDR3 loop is CATSRDRVYGYTF. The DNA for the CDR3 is TGTGCCACCAGCAGAGATAGAGTCTATGGCTACACCTTC.

CDR3 residues: CASGPGSPGANVLTF. CDR3 nucleotide sequence: TGTGCCAGTGGCCCTGGCTCACCTGGGGCCAACGTCCTGACTTTC. V usage is TRBV19 and J usage is TRBJ2-6; D uncertain. Per germline, CDR1 LNHDA and CDR2 SQIVND (reference sequence). The CDR3 consists of 15 residues. V was pared by 8 bases and J by 2 bases, with 13 bases between.

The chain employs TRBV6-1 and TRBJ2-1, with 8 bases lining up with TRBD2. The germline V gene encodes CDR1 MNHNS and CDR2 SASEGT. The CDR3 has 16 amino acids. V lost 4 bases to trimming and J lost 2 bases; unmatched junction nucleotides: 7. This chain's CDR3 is CASSARMRGAYNEQFF. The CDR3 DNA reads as TGTGCCAGCAGTGCCCGGATGCGGGGGGCCTACAATGAGCAGTTCTTC.

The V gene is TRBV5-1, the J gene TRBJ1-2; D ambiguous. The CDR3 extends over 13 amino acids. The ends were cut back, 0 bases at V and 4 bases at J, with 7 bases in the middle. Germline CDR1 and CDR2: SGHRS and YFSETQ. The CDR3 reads CASSLGNSYGYTF. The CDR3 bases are TGCGCCAGCAGCTTGGGGAACAGCTATGGCTACACCTTC.

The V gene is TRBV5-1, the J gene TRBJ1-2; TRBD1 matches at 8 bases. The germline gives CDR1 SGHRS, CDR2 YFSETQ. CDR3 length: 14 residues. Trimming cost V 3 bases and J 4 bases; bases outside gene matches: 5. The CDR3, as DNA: TGCGCCAGCAGCTCGGACGGACAGGGCTATGGCTACACCTTC. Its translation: CASSSDGQGYGYTF. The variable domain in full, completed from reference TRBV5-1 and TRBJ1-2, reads KAGVTQTPRYLIKTRGQQVTLSCSPISGHRSVSWYQQTPGQGLQFLFEYFSETQRNKGNFPGRFSGRQFSNSRSEMNVSTLELGDSALYLCASSSDGQGYGYTFGSGTRLTVV.

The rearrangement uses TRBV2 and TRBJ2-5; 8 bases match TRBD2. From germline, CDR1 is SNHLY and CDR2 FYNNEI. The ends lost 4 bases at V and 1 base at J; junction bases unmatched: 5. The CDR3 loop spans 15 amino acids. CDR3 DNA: TGTGCCAGCAGTGGCAGCGGGGGATCCCAAGAGACCCAGTACTTC. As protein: CASSGSGGSQETQYF. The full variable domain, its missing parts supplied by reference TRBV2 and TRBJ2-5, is EPEVTQTPSHQVTQMGQEVILRCVPISNHLYFYWYRQILGQKVEFLVSFYNNEISEKSEIFDDQFSVERPDGSNFTLKIRSTKLEDSAMYFCASSGSGGSQETQYFGPGTRLLVL.

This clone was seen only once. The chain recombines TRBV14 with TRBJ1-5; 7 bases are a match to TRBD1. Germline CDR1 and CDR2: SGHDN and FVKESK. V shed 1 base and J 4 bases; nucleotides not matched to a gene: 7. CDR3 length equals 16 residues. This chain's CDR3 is CASSQVPARGNQPQHF. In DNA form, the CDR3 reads TGTGCCAGCAGCCAAGTACCCGCCAGGGGGAATCAGCCCCAGCATTTT.

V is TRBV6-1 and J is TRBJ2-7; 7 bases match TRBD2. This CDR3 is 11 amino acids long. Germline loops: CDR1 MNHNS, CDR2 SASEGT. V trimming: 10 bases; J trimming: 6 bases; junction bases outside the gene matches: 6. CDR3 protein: CATLLASEQYF. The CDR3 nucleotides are TGTGCCACCCTACTAGCGAGCGAGCAGTACTTC.

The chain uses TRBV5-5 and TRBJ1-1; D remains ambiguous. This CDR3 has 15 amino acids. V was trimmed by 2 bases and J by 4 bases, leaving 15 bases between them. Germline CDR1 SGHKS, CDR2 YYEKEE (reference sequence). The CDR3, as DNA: TGTGCCAGCAGCTTTCATACAGCTCGTGGCACTGAAGCTTTCTTT. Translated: CASSFHTARGTEAFF.

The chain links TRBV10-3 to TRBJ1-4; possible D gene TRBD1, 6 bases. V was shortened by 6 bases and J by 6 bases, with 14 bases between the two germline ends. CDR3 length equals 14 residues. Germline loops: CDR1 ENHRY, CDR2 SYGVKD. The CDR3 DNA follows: TGTGCCATCAGCCGACAGGACGGGGATGAAAAACTGTTTTTT. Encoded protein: CAISRQDGDEKLFF.

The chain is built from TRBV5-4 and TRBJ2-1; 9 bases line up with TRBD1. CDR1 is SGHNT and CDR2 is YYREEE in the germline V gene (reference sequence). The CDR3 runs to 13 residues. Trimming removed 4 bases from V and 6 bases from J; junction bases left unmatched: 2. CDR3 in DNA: TGTGCCAGCAGCCTGGGACAGGGCAATGAGCAGTTCTTC. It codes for CASSLGQGNEQFF.

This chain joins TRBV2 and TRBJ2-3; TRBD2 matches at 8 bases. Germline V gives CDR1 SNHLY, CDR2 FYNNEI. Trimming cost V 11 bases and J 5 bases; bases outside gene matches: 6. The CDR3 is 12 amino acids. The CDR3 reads CAGRGAEDTQYF. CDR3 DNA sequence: TGTGCCGGGCGGGGGGCAGAAGATACGCAGTATTTT.

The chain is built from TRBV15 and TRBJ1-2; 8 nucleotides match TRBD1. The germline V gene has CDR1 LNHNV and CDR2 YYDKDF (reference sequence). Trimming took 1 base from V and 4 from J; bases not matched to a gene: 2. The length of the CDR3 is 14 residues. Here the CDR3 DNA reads TGTGCCACCAGCAGAGCAGGGGGCGGCTATGGCTACACCTTC. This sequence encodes CATSRAGGGYGYTF.

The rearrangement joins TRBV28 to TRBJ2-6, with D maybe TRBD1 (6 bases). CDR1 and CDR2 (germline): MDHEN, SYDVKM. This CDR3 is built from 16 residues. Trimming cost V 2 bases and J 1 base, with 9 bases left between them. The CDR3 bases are TGTGCCAGCAGTTTAGGACAGACATCTGGGGCCAACGTCCTGACTTTC. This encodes CASSLGQTSGANVLTF.

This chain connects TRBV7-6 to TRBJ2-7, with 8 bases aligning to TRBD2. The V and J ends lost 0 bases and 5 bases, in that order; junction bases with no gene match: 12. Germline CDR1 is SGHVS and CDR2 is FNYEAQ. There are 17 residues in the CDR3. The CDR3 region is CASSLAGTSSLLNEQYF. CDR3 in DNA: TGTGCCAGCAGCTTAGCCGGGACTAGTTCTCTTCTGAACGAGCAGTACTTC.

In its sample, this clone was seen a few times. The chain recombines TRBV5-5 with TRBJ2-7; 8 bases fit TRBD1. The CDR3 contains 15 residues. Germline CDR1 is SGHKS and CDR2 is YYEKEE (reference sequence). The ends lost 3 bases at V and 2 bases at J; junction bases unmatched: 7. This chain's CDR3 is CASSSGSGGPYEQYF. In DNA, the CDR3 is TGTGCCAGCAGCTCTGGGTCAGGGGGCCCCTACGAGCAGTACTTC. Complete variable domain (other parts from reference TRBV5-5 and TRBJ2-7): DAGVTQSPTHLIKTRGQQVTLRCSPISGHKSVSWYQQVLGQGPQFIFQYYEKEERGRGNFPDRFSARQFPNYSSELNVNALLLGDSALYLCASSSGSGGPYEQYFGPGTRLTVT.

CDR3 sequence reads: CASSPGQTNTGELFF. The CDR3 DNA is TGTGCCAGCAGCCCTGGACAGACGAACACCGGGGAGCTGTTTTTT. J is TRBJ2-2 and V is TRBV7-3; TRBD1 might be the D (6 bases). Trimming shortened V by 5 bases and J by 0 bases, and 10 bases separated the two germline ends. The germline V gene encodes CDR1 SGHTA and CDR2 FQGTGA. The CDR3 totals 15 residues.

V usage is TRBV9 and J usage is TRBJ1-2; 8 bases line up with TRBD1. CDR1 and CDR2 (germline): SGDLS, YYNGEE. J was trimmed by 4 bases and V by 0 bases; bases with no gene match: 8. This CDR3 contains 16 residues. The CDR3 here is CASSVGGSGQAYGYTF. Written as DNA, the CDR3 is TGTGCCAGCAGCGTAGGTGGGTCGGGACAGGCCTATGGCTACACCTTC.